This is a list of T cell receptor beta chains from one sample in a study of beta chain features in type 1 diabetes. TCRdb's copy holds only in-frame clones and misses some; the assay was immunoSEQ multiplex PCR. In the table there are hundreds of thousands of clones, over 10% of which are singletons. Material: naive CD4+ T cells from blood. The receptors were gathered from a man between 18 and 29 years old with type 1 diabetes. The CDR3 runs from the conserved cysteine through the conserved F or W. Fields, in order: J gene, V gene, clone size, D gene, CDR3 protein, CDR3 DNA. A D gene is named only where the DNA matches it firmly. Only some rows state a clone size, as once, few, many or a class for expanded clones.

j_gene: TRBJ1-1; v_gene: TRBV30; abundance: few; d_gene: NA; CDR3aa: CAWRTHNTEAFF; CDR3nt: TGTGCCTGGAGAACACATAACACTGAAGCTTTCTTT
j_gene: TRBJ2-7; v_gene: TRBV5-1; abundance: NA; d_gene: TRBD1; CDR3aa: CASSWTGGIDYEQYF; CDR3nt: TGCGCCAGCAGCTGGACAGGGGGCATCGACTACGAGCAGTACTTC
j_gene: TRBJ1-5; v_gene: TRBV27; abundance: NA; d_gene: TRBD1; CDR3aa: CASSLSQGAYSNQPQHF; CDR3nt: TGTGCCAGCAGTTTATCTCAGGGGGCCTATAGCAATCAGCCCCAGCATTTT
j_gene: TRBJ1-1; v_gene: TRBV5-1; abundance: NA; d_gene: NA; CDR3aa: CASTVIGENTEAFF; CDR3nt: TGCGCCAGCACCGTCATAGGGGAGAACACTGAAGCTTTCTTT
j_gene: TRBJ1-1; v_gene: TRBV4-1; abundance: NA; d_gene: NA; CDR3aa: CASSQVPGFMNTEAFF; CDR3nt: TGCGCCAGCAGCCAAGTCCCCGGATTCATGAACACTGAAGCTTTCTTT
j_gene: TRBJ1-1; v_gene: TRBV7-9; abundance: few; d_gene: NA; CDR3aa: CASSLGHQNTEAFF; CDR3nt: TGTGCCAGCAGCCTGGGACACCAGAACACTGAAGCTTTCTTT
j_gene: TRBJ2-5; v_gene: TRBV19; abundance: NA; d_gene: NA; CDR3aa: CASSIVKGLGETQYF; CDR3nt: TGTGCCAGTAGTATAGTCAAGGGTTTGGGAGAGACCCAGTACTTC
j_gene: TRBJ1-1; v_gene: TRBV11-2; abundance: few; d_gene: NA; CDR3aa: CASSLQGERTEAFF; CDR3nt: TGTGCCAGCAGCTTACAGGGCGAGAGAACTGAAGCTTTCTTT
j_gene: TRBJ2-7; v_gene: TRBV13; abundance: NA; d_gene: TRBD2; CDR3aa: CASSLVEAGGAYEQYF; CDR3nt: TGTGCCAGCAGCTTGGTGGAAGCGGGGGGCGCCTACGAGCAGTACTTC
j_gene: TRBJ2-3; v_gene: TRBV5-1; abundance: NA; d_gene: NA; CDR3aa: CASSLSSSRDTQYF; CDR3nt: TGCGCCAGCAGCTTGTCATCTAGTCGAGATACGCAGTATTTT
j_gene: TRBJ2-7; v_gene: TRBV28; abundance: few; d_gene: TRBD2; CDR3aa: CASSSGLAGTYEQYF; CDR3nt: TGTGCCAGCAGTAGTGGTCTAGCGGGGACCTACGAGCAGTACTTC
j_gene: TRBJ2-1; v_gene: TRBV4-1; abundance: NA; d_gene: TRBD2; CDR3aa: CASSLRLAGAQLSYNEQFF; CDR3nt: TGCGCCAGCAGCCTGAGACTAGCGGGCGCTCAACTATCCTACAATGAGCAGTTCTTC
j_gene: TRBJ1-1; v_gene: TRBV29-1; abundance: NA; d_gene: NA; CDR3aa: CSVTSWVGNTEAFF; CDR3nt: TGCAGCGTAACCTCATGGGTGGGGAACACTGAAGCTTTCTTT
j_gene: TRBJ2-1; v_gene: TRBV7-9; abundance: few; d_gene: NA; CDR3aa: CASSLASRANEQFF; CDR3nt: TGTGCCAGCAGCTTAGCCTCCCGGGCCAATGAGCAGTTCTTC
j_gene: TRBJ2-5; v_gene: TRBV5-4; abundance: NA; d_gene: NA; CDR3aa: CASSRALAETQYF; CDR3nt: TGTGCCAGCAGCCGGGCCTTGGCGGAGACCCAGTACTTC